This TCR beta chain was captured in a study of shared clonotypes between healthy human individuals. The V gene end was trimmed by 5 bases and the J gene end by 6 bases; junction bases not matched to a gene: 5. Germline V lookup: CDR1 MDHEN, CDR2 SYDVKM. This CDR3 is built from 14 residues. For unsorted PBMC, around 270 ng DNA per replicate equaled 25,000 to 30,000 T cell genomes. Produced via immunoSEQ multiplex PCR; TCRdb's table is partial and in-frame only. This sample yields about half a million clones, of which about four fifths are seen a single time; approximately 13% belongs to the top ten. Donors comprised only Caucasian adults living in Nashville, Tennessee.

This clonotype was sampled from a middle-aged woman in good health. Some clones in this sample may be carry-over from other donors' samples. Source material: PBMCs. This chain links TRBV28 with TRBJ1-4; 8 nucleotides line up with TRBD1. The CDR3 DNA reads TGTGCCAGCAGTACAGGGGGGGTGGATGAAAAACTGTTTTTT. Its translation: CASSTGGVDEKLFF.